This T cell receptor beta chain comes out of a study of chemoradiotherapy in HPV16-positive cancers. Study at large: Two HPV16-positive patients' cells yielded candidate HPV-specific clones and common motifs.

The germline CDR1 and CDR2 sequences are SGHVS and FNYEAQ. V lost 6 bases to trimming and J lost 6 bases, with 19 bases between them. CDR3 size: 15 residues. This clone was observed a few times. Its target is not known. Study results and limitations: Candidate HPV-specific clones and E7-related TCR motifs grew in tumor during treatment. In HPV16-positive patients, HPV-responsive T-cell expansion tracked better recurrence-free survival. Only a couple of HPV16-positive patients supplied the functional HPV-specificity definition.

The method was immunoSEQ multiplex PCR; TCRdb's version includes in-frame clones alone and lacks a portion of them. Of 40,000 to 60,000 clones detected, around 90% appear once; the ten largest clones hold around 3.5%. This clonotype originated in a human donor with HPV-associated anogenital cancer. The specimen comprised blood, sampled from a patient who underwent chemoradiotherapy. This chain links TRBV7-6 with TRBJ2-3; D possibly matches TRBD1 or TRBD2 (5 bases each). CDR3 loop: CASSSTWGPRDTQYF. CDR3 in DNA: TGTGCCAGCAGTTCTACGTGGGGACCCCGCGATACGCAGTATTTT.